The clone carrying this T cell receptor beta chain was picked up a small number of times. The data originate from a study of cytomegalovirus exposure and HLA in healthy donors. The primer mix had 60 Vbeta and 13 Jbeta primers. Profiling relied on immunoSEQ multiplex PCR, and the TCRdb table lists in-frame clones only, not all of them. The table shows about 140,000 clones, with more than 70% occurring only once. V was pared by 3 bases and J by 2 bases, with 13 bases between. Looked up from germline, CDR1 is PRHDT and CDR2 is FYEKMQ (reference sequence). The CDR3 consists of 15 residues. The sample consisted of PBMCs. The V and J genes are TRBV13 and TRBJ1-2; a possible D gene is TRBD1 (5 bases). The receptor's source is a male donor in good health and CMV-seropositive. CDR3 residues: CASSFGRGTNYGYTF. Written as DNA, the CDR3 is TGTGCCAGCAGCTTTGGGAGGGGAACGAACTATGGCTACACCTTC.